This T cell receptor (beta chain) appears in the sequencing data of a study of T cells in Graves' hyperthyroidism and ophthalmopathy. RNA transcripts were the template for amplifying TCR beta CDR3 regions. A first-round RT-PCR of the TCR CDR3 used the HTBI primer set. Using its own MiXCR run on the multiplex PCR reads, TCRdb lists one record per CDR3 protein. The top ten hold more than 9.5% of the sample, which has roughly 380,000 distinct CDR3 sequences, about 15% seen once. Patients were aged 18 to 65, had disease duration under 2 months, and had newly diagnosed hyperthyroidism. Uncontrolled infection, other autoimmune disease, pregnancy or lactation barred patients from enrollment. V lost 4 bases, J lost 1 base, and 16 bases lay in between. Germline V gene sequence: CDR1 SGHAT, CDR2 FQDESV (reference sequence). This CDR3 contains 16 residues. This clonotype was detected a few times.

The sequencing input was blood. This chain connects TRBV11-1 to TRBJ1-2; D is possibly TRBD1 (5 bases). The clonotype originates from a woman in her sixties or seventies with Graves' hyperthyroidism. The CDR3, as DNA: TGTGCCAGCAGCTCGGGCAAGGGGATGGATAACTATGGCTACACCTTC. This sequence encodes CASSSGKGMDNYGYTF.